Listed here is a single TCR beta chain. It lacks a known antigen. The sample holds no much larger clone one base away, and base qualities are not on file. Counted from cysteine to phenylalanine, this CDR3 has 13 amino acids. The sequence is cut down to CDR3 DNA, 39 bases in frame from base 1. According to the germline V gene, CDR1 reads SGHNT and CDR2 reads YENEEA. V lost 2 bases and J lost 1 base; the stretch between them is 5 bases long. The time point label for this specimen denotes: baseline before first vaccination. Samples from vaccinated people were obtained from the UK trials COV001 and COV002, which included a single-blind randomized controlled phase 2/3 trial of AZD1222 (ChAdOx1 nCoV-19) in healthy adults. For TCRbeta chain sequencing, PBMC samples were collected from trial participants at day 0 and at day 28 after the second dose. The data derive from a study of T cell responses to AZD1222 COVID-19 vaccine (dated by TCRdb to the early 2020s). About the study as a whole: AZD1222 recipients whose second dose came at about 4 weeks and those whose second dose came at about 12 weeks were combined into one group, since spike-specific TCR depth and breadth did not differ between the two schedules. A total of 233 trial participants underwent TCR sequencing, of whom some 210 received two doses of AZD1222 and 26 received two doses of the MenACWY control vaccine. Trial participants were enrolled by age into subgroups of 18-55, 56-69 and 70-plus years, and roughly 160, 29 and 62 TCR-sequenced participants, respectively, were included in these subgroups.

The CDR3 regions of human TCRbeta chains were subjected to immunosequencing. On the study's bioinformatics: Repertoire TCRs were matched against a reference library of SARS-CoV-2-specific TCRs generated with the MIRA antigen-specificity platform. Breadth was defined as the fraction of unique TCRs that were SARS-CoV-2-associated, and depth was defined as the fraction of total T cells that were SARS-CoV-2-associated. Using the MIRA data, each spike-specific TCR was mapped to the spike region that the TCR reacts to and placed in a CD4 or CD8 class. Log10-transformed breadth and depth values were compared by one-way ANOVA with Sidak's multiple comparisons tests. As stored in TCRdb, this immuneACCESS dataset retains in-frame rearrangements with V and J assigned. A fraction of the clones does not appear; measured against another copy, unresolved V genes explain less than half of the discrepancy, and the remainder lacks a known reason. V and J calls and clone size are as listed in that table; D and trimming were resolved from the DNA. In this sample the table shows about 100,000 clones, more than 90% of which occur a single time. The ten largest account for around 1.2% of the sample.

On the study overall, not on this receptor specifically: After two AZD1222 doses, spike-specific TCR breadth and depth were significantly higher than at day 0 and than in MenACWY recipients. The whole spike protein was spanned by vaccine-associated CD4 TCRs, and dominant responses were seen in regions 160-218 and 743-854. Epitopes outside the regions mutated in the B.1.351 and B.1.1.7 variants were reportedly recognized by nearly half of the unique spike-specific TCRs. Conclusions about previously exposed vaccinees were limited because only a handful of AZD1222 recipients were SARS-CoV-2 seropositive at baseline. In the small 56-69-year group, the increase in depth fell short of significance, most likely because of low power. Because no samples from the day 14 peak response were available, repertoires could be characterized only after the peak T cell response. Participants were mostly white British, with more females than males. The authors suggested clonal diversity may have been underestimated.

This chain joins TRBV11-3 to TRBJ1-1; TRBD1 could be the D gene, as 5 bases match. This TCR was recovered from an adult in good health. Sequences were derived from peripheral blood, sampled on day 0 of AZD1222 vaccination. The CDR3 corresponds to CASSLQGNTEAFF. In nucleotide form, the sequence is TGTGCCAGCAGCTTACAGGGGAACACTGAAGCTTTCTTT. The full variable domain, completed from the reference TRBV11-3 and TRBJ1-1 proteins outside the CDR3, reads EAGVVQSPRYKIIEKKQPVAFWCNPISGHNTLYWYLQNLGQGPELLIRYENEEAVDDSQLPKDRFSAERLKGVDSTLKIQPAELGDSAVYLCASSLQGNTEAFFGQGTRLTVV.